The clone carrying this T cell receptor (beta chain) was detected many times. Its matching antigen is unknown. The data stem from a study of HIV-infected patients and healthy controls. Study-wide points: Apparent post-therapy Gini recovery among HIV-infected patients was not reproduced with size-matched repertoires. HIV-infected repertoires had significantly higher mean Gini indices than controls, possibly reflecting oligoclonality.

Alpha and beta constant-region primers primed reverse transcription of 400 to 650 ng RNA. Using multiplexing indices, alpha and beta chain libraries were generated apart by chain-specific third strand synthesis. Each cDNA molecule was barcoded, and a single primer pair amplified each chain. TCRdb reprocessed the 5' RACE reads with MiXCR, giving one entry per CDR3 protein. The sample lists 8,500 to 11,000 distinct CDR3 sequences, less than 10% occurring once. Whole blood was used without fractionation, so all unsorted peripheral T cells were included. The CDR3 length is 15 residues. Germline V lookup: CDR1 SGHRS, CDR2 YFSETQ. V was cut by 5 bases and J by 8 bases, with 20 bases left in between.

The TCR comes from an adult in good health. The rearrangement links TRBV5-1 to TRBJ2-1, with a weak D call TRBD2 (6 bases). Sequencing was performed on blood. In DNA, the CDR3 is TGCGCCAGCAGTCCCACGGGACTGTTTAATCATGAGCAGTTCTTC. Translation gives CASSPTGLFNHEQFF.